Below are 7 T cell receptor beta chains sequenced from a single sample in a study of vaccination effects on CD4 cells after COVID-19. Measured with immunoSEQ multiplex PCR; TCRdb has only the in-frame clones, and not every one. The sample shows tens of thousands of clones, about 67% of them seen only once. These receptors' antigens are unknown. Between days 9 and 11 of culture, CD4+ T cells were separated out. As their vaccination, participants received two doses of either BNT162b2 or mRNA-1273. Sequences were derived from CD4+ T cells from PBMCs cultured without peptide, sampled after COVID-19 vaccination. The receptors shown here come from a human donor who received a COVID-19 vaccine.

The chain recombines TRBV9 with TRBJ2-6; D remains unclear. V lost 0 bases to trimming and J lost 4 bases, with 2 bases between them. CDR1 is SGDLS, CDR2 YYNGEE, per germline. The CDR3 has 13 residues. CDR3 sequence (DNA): TGTGCCAGCAGCGTAGAGGGGGCCAACGTCCTGACTTTC. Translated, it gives CASSVEGANVLTF.

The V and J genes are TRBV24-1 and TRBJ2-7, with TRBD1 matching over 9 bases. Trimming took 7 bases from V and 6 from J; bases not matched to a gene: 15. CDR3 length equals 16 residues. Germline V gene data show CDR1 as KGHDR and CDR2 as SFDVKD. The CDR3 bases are TGTGCCACCAGAGAAACAGCCGGGACAGGGACACTCGAGCAGTACTTC. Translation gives CATRETAGTGTLEQYF.

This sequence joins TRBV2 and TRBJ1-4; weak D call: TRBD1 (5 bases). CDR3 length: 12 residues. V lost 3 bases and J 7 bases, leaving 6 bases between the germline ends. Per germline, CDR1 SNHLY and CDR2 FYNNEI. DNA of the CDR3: TGTGCCAGCAGTGACAGGGTTGAAAAACTGTTTTTT. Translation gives CASSDRVEKLFF.

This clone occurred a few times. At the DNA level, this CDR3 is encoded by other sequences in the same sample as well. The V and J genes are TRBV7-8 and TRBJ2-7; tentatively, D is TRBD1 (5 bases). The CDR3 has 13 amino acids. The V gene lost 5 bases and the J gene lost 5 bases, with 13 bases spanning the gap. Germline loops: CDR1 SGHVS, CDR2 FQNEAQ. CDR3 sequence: CASSPRVTHEQYF. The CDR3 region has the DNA TGTGCCAGCAGCCCCAGGGTTACCCACGAGCAGTACTTC.

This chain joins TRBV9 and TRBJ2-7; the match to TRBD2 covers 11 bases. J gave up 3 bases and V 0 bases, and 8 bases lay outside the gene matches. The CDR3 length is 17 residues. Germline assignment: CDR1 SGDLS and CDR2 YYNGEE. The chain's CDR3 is CASSVGSGLAGGYEQYF. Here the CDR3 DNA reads TGTGCCAGCAGCGTAGGGAGTGGGCTAGCGGGGGGCTACGAGCAGTACTTC. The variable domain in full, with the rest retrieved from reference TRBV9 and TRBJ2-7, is DSGVTQTPKHLITATGQRVTLRCSPRSGDLSVYWYQQSLDQGLQFLIQYYNGEERAKGNILERFSAQQFPDLHSELNLSSLELGDSALYFCASSVGSGLAGGYEQYFGPGTRLTVT.

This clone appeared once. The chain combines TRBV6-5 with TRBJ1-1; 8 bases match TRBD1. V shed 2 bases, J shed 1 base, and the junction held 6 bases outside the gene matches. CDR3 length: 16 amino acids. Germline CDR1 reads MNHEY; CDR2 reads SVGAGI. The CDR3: CASSYHSGTGNTEAFF. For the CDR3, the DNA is TGTGCCAGCAGTTACCATTCCGGGACAGGGAACACTGAAGCTTTCTTT.

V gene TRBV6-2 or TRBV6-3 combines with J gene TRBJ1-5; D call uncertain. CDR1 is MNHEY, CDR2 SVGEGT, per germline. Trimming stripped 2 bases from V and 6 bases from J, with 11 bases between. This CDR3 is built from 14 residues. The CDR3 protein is CASSYRSRGQPQHF. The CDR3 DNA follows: TGTGCCAGCAGTTACCGGTCTCGGGGTCAGCCCCAGCATTTT.